The table lists the clone carrying this T cell receptor (beta chain) with many counts. Antigen unknown. Each sample yielded at least 6.5 million isolated PBMCs. Trimming shortened V by 6 bases and J by 0 bases, and 15 bases separated the two germline ends. Germline V gene lookup returns CDR1 MDHEN and CDR2 SYDVKM. There are 15 residues in the CDR3. Together with a sample-barcoded 5' primer, a J-beta primer mix was included in a second PCR lasting roughly 6 to 12 cycles. TCRdb used MiXCR to reprocess the 5' RACE reads, holding one entry per CDR3 protein. Of hundreds of thousands of distinct CDR3 sequences listed, approximately 30% are singletons. The data were obtained in a study of blood T cells in healthy people across ages. Whole-study results and caveats: Per million T cells, the diversity of TCR beta decreased roughly linearly as age advanced.

Sequencing was carried out using blood. V is TRBV28 and J is TRBJ2-7; TRBD2 might be the D (6 bases). This clonotype originated in a woman older than 75 in good health. The CDR3 nucleotides read TGTGCCAGCAGCCTCCCCGGGACTTCCTCCTACGAGCAGTACTTC. The encoded protein is CASSLPGTSSYEQYF.